Given below is one T cell receptor (beta chain) in context. Its antigen is undetermined. Each CD8+ T cell subset was sorted in triplicate, around 300,000 cells each. This entry is derived from a study of CXCR3-negative and CXCR3-positive naive CD8 T cells. Study-level findings and limits: Both of the naive subsets showed about the same high diversity, but memory CD8+ cells had much less. TRB CDR3 properties served as the basis for inferring TCR strength, and surface CD5 was comparable between naive subsets. Relative to CXCR3-negative naive cells, CXCR3-positive naive cells had more hydrophobic TRB CDR3s.

Germline V gene sequence: CDR1 MNHEY, CDR2 SVGEGT. This CDR3 comprises 15 residues. Carrying UMI labels, the TRB cDNA libraries were prepared through 5' RACE. TCRdb reprocessed the 5' RACE reads and keeps a single row for each CDR3 protein, giving no DNA. The sample table sets out 130,000 or so distinct CDR3 sequences. The TCR sequence derives from a human donor in good health. Some clones in this sample may be carry-over from other donors' samples. This chain uses TRBV6-2 or TRBV6-3 with TRBJ2-1; the TCRdb D gene call, TRBD2, has no DNA to confirm it. Material for sequencing was naive CXCR3- CD8+ T cells from blood. Sample subset: CD45RO-CCR7+CD27+CD95- naive CD8+ T cells lacking CXCR3 (TNR3-). The CDR3 reads CASSRLAGIFNEQFF.